Below, one T cell receptor (beta chain) is given with its context. This clonotype was seen a single time. Its antigen is still unknown. Per-nucleotide qualities are absent, and no much larger clonotype sits a single base away. The library was produced with 5' RACE. Sequencing instrument: Illumina HiSeq 2500. A second PCR of 7 to 11 cycles was performed with a sample-barcoded 5' primer and a J-beta primer mix. A unique molecular identifier was introduced onto each TCR beta cDNA molecule by a template-switch 5' adaptor carrying 12 random nucleotides. At least 2.5 million CDR3-containing paired-end reads were obtained from each sample. First-strand cDNA synthesis was performed from all RNA using the Mint cDNA synthesis kit, with priming by a TRBC-specific oligonucleotide. Following uracil-DNA glycosylase treatment, all cDNA underwent a first 18-cycle PCR with the universal primers M1SS and BC2_uni_R. The study's own analysis went as follows. Normalization of each sample was performed by random selection of 1 million high-quality reads, each carrying a distinct molecular identifier. Reads with shared molecular identifiers were discarded instead of being binned into consensus sequences. MiTCR, run with a Q25 quality threshold and the strictest error-elimination algorithm, handled CDR3 identification, clonotype clustering and error correction. A nonparametric unseen species model using Euler transformation provided a lower-bound estimate of total TCR beta diversity. The public reads were quality trimmed at Q25 with fastp and then assembled into clones with MiXCR by TCRdb, keeping productive beta chains. Identical CDR3 proteins give one entry, which carries the most common genes and DNA. These V and J calls derive from TCRdb rather than the authors' analysis. The sample has around 900,000 distinct CDR3 sequences on record, roughly half of them singletons. Of the sample, 20% to 25% falls within the top ten clones.

These data are taken from a study of blood T cells in healthy people across ages (dated by TCRdb to between 2015 and 2016). For context, the study as a whole: In model experiments, roughly one uniquely barcoded TCR beta cDNA molecule per two T cells was captured by template switching. The study measured age-related changes in TCR beta repertoire diversity using deep sequencing normalized with unique cDNA molecular identifiers. Four age groups were formed from the donors: young (average about 15 years), middle-aged (approximately 39), aged (about 68) and long-lived (approximately 80). To avoid experimental bias, donors of different ages were distributed randomly across sequencing lanes. The study analyzed two additional independent replicas of 1 million unique cDNA reads from the same blood draw for two donors, one aged 18 to 29 and one aged 80 or older.

The full study reports these points: Donor CMV infection status was unknown, potentially confounding age-related changes in expanded clonotypes. Since profiling was done on bulk unsorted PBMCs, naive and antigen-experienced compartments could not be conclusively compared. The percentage of naive T cells measured by flow cytometry correlated strongly with observed TCR beta diversity. Compared with the aged group, the long-lived group had more naive CD4+ T cells, fewer expanded clones and increased TCR diversity, suggesting age selection. Total diversity estimates from one million sequenced T cells were considered lower bounds and underestimates. As age increased, observed TCR beta diversity per million T cells dropped in a roughly linear way, and a significant reduction was already evident by age roughly 40.

The donors were roughly 40 Caucasian individuals from Russia, aged about 6 to 95 years, who were systemically healthy. Each donor gave 9.5 to 10 milliliters of peripheral blood, drawn into EDTA-treated Vacutainer tubes. Ficoll-Paque density-gradient centrifugation was used to isolate PBMCs, with at least 6.5 million per sample. Trizol reagent was used to extract total RNA from PBMCs, with at least 5.5 micrograms per sample. For every donor, flow cytometry on a PBMC aliquot measured the percentage of naive CD45RAhigh/CD27high T cells. The CDR3, from cysteine to phenylalanine, totals 16 residues. Just the 48-base CDR3 DNA is kept, in frame starting at base 1.

The sample consisted of blood. This chain is built from TRBV21-1 and TRBJ2-7; TRBD1 is the table's D call and was not checked against the DNA. TRBV21-1 is listed as a pseudogene. This TCR was sampled from a woman in her fifties or sixties in good health. The base sequence is TGTGCCAGCAGCAAAGCGGGACAGGGATTCCCCTACGAGCGGTACTTC. Its translation reads: CASSKAGQGFPYERYF.